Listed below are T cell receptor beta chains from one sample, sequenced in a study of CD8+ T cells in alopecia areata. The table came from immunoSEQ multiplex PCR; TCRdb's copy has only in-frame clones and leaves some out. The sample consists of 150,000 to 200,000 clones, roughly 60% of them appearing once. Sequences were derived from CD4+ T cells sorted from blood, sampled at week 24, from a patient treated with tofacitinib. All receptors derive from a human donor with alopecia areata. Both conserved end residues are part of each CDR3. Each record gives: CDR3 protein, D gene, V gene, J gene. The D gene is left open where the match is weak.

CDR3 protein: CASSLGAYTDTQYF
D gene: NA
V gene: TRBV9
J gene: TRBJ2-3

CDR3 protein: CSVGSQSYGYTF
D gene: NA
V gene: TRBV29-1
J gene: TRBJ1-2

CDR3 protein: CSVWYRAATNTEAFF
D gene: NA
V gene: TRBV29-1
J gene: TRBJ1-1

CDR3 protein: CASSGERGYTF
D gene: NA
V gene: TRBV2
J gene: TRBJ1-2

CDR3 protein: CSVTVTEAFF
D gene: NA
V gene: TRBV29-1
J gene: TRBJ1-1

CDR3 protein: CASSQTGFQPQHF
D gene: NA
V gene: TRBV6-6
J gene: TRBJ1-5

CDR3 protein: CASSLGITDTQYF
D gene: NA
V gene: TRBV5-1
J gene: TRBJ2-3

CDR3 protein: CASSERSGVIAEAFF
D gene: NA
V gene: TRBV2
J gene: TRBJ1-1

CDR3 protein: CASSGPGRQNNEQFF
D gene: NA
V gene: TRBV25-1
J gene: TRBJ2-1

CDR3 protein: CAPQSRANAPGYTF
D gene: NA
V gene: TRBV27
J gene: TRBJ1-2

CDR3 protein: CASSVLSPTEPYEQYF
D gene: NA
V gene: TRBV9
J gene: TRBJ2-7

CDR3 protein: CAISSRWDGEAFF
D gene: NA
V gene: TRBV27
J gene: TRBJ1-1

CDR3 protein: CASSLGRTHNEQFF
D gene: NA
V gene: TRBV5-1
J gene: TRBJ2-1

CDR3 protein: CSAHLGATGANVLTF
D gene: NA
V gene: TRBV29-1
J gene: TRBJ2-6

CDR3 protein: CASSLLSGGVNTEAFF
D gene: NA
V gene: TRBV28
J gene: TRBJ1-1

CDR3 protein: CASSPGLVGPGELFF
D gene: TRBD2
V gene: TRBV11-3
J gene: TRBJ2-2

CDR3 protein: CASSLVRGDGYTF
D gene: NA
V gene: TRBV7-2
J gene: TRBJ1-2

CDR3 protein: CAWSQDRGQGTQYF
D gene: TRBD1
V gene: TRBV30
J gene: TRBJ2-5

CDR3 protein: CSVDFGRGVQYF
D gene: NA
V gene: TRBV29-1
J gene: TRBJ2-4

CDR3 protein: CASSLRPGGGATDTQYF
D gene: TRBD2
V gene: TRBV7-2
J gene: TRBJ2-3

CDR3 protein: CASSQEAANYGYTF
D gene: NA
V gene: TRBV4-3
J gene: TRBJ1-2

CDR3 protein: CASSPHGGSSEAFF
D gene: NA
V gene: TRBV7-3
J gene: TRBJ1-1

CDR3 protein: CASSSGTGYYGYTF
D gene: TRBD1
V gene: TRBV7-9
J gene: TRBJ1-2

CDR3 protein: CAIRGQQETQYF
D gene: NA
V gene: TRBV10-3
J gene: TRBJ2-5

CDR3 protein: CAWSVTYNYGYTF
D gene: NA
V gene: TRBV30
J gene: TRBJ1-2

CDR3 protein: CASSSQGTANYGYTF
D gene: NA
V gene: TRBV5-6
J gene: TRBJ1-2

CDR3 protein: CASSDTQASNTEAFF
D gene: NA
V gene: TRBV14
J gene: TRBJ1-1

CDR3 protein: CASSMPGTYEQYF
D gene: NA
V gene: TRBV19
J gene: TRBJ2-7

CDR3 protein: CASSAGDREGQPQHF
D gene: TRBD1
V gene: TRBV9
J gene: TRBJ1-5

CDR3 protein: CACPGRLNEKLFF
D gene: NA
V gene: TRBV30
J gene: TRBJ1-4

CDR3 protein: CASSQTSGGETQYF
D gene: TRBD2
V gene: TRBV4-3
J gene: TRBJ2-5

CDR3 protein: CASSLSGGGNQPQHF
D gene: TRBD1
V gene: TRBV7-8
J gene: TRBJ1-5

CDR3 protein: CAISESGDSNQPQHF
D gene: NA
V gene: TRBV10-3
J gene: TRBJ1-5

CDR3 protein: CSVTTGSGQPQHF
D gene: TRBD1
V gene: TRBV29-1
J gene: TRBJ1-5

CDR3 protein: CASSLDRQMDGYTF
D gene: NA
V gene: TRBV11-3
J gene: TRBJ1-2

CDR3 protein: CAISSGQGGGNTEAFF
D gene: TRBD1
V gene: TRBV10-3
J gene: TRBJ1-1

CDR3 protein: CAISEGANYGYTF
D gene: NA
V gene: TRBV10-3
J gene: TRBJ1-2

CDR3 protein: CASSLEWGDNSPLHF
D gene: NA
V gene: TRBV5-1
J gene: TRBJ1-6

CDR3 protein: CASSSPSTDTQYF
D gene: NA
V gene: TRBV5-4
J gene: TRBJ2-3

CDR3 protein: CSVEKEVGGELFF
D gene: NA
V gene: TRBV29-1
J gene: TRBJ2-2

CDR3 protein: CASTSMTGGYTEAFF
D gene: TRBD1
V gene: TRBV19
J gene: TRBJ1-1

CDR3 protein: CASSHEGASGGAFRREQYF
D gene: TRBD2
V gene: TRBV7-2
J gene: TRBJ2-7

CDR3 protein: CASSQVDRETYGYTF
D gene: NA
V gene: TRBV4-1
J gene: TRBJ1-2

CDR3 protein: CAWSVLLVDEQFF
D gene: NA
V gene: TRBV30
J gene: TRBJ2-1

CDR3 protein: CASSRQGRGYSNQPQHF
D gene: TRBD1
V gene: TRBV28
J gene: TRBJ1-5

CDR3 protein: CSVLQGPQGEQYF
D gene: NA
V gene: TRBV29-1
J gene: TRBJ2-7

CDR3 protein: CASSLGTYGYTF
D gene: NA
V gene: TRBV11-2
J gene: TRBJ1-2

CDR3 protein: CAWSTKNTEAFF
D gene: NA
V gene: TRBV30
J gene: TRBJ1-1

CDR3 protein: CATNSRATIYGYTF
D gene: NA
V gene: TRBV10-3
J gene: TRBJ1-2

CDR3 protein: CSVEGQGMTEAFF
D gene: TRBD1
V gene: TRBV29-1
J gene: TRBJ1-1

CDR3 protein: CASTDSINQPQHF
D gene: NA
V gene: TRBV6-5
J gene: TRBJ1-5